Below are 5 T cell receptor beta chains sequenced from a single sample in a study of cytomegalovirus exposure and HLA in healthy donors (dated by TCRdb to between 2016 and 2019). The protocol used for the library was the immunoSEQ multiplex PCR assay. For the multiplex PCR, a mixture combining 60 forward primers for TCR Vbeta segments and 13 reverse primers for TCR Jbeta segments was used. The table was pulled from immuneACCESS by TCRdb, which kept in-frame rearrangements only. Such tables lose some clones; where checked, under half of the loss comes from unresolved V genes, and the rest has no known cause. The sample table contains some 160,000 clones; only one count was recorded for roughly 87% of them. Of the sample, approximately 0.55% falls within the top ten clones. Sequencing was carried out using PBMCs. The receptor source for this set is a woman aged 45-65 years in good health and CMV-seronegative.

The gene calls are TRBV15 and TRBJ1-5, with unresolved D. This CDR3 has 13 residues. The V end was cut by 0 bases, the J end by 4 bases, with 4 bases between. The germline V gene has CDR1 LNHNV and CDR2 YYDKDF (reference sequence). The CDR3 sequence is CATSREANQPQHF. As DNA, the CDR3 is TGTGCCACCAGCAGAGAAGCGAATCAGCCCCAGCATTTT.

The gene calls are TRBV5-8 and TRBJ2-7, with 7 bases matching TRBD1. Germline lookup yields CDR1 SGHTS and CDR2 YDEGEE. J gave up 4 bases and V 4 bases, and 5 bases lay outside the gene matches. The CDR3 runs to 13 residues. The CDR3 DNA reads as TGTGCCAGCAGCCAGACGGGACAGTACGAGCAGTACTTC. Translation gives CASSQTGQYEQYF.

This clone was observed a single time. The chain has TRBV7-3 and TRBJ2-3; possibly TRBD1 for D (5 bases). CDR1 SGHTA and CDR2 FQGTGA come from the germline V gene. This CDR3 has 12 residues. V was trimmed by 5 bases and J by 8 bases, leaving 11 bases between them. The CDR3 bases are TGTGCCAGCAGCCCGTCCCAGGGTACGCAGTATTTT. This gives the protein CASSPSQGTQYF.

The V gene is TRBV27, the J gene TRBJ1-1, with 9 bases matching TRBD1. This CDR3 comprises 15 residues. Unmatched junction bases numbered 13, after V lost 8 bases and J lost 6 bases. Germline V gene lookup returns CDR1 MNHEY and CDR2 SMNVEV (reference sequence). Here the CDR3 DNA reads TGTGCCAGCGACACTTCCGGGACAGGGTGGGCTGAAGCTTTCTTT. Protein product: CASDTSGTGWAEAFF.

This rearrangement joins TRBV2 to TRBJ2-7; TRBD1 matches at 7 bases. This CDR3 spans 14 amino acids. CDR1 is SNHLY, CDR2 FYNNEI, per germline. V was clipped by 5 bases and J by 3 bases; unmatched bases: 7. CDR3 in amino acids: CASSNPDRHYEQYF. CDR3 DNA sequence: TGTGCCAGCAGTAACCCGGACAGGCACTACGAGCAGTACTTC.